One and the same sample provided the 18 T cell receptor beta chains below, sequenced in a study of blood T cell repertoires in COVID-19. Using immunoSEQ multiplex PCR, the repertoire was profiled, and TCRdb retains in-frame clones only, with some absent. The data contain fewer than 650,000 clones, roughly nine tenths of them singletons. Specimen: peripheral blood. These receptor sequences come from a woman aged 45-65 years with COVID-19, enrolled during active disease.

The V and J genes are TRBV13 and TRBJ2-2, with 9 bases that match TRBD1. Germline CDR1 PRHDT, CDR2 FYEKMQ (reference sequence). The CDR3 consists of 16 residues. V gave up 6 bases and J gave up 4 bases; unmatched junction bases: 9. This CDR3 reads CASRRPGQGSTGELFF. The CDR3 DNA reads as TGTGCCAGCAGGCGACCGGGACAGGGTTCCACCGGGGAGCTGTTTTTT. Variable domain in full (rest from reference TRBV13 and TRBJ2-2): AAGVIQSPRHLIKEKRETATLKCYPIPRHDTVYWYQQGPGQDPQFLISFYEKMQSDKGSIPDRFSAQQFSDYHSELNMSSLELGDSALYFCASRRPGQGSTGELFFGEGSRLTVL.

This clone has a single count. The CDR3 DNA follows: TGTGCCAGCAGCTTAGGTTATGAACAGCTTAATGAAAAACTGTTTTTT. Amino acids: CASSLGYEQLNEKLFF. The chain has TRBV5-8 and TRBJ1-4, with D unclear. V lost 2 bases and J 4 bases, leaving 15 bases between the germline ends. This CDR3 contains 16 residues. Per the germline V gene, CDR1 is SGHTS and CDR2 is YDEGEE. The variable domain in full, completed from reference TRBV5-8 and TRBJ1-4, reads EAGVTQSPTHLIKTRGQQATLRCSPISGHTSVYWYQQALGLGLQFLLWYDEGEERNRGNFPPRFSGRQFPNYSSELNVNALELEDSALYLCASSLGYEQLNEKLFFGSGTQLSVL.

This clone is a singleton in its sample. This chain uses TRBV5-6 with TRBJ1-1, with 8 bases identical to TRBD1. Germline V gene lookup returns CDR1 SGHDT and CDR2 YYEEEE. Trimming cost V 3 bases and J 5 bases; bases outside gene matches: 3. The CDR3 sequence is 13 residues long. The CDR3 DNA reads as TGTGCCAGCAGCTGGACAGGGAAGACTGAAGCTTTCTTT. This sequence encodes CASSWTGKTEAFF.

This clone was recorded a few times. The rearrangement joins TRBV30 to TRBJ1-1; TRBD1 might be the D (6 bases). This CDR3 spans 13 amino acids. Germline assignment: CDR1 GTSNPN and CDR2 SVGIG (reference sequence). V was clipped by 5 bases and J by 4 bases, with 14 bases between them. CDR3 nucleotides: TGTGCCTGGGACGAACAAGGGGGCACTGAAGCTTTCTTT. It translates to CAWDEQGGTEAFF.

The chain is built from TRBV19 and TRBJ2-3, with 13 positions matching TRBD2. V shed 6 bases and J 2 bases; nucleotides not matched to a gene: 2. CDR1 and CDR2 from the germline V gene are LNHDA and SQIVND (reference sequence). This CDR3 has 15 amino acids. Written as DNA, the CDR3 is TGTGCCAGTAGCGGGACTAGCGGGACCACAGATACGCAGTATTTT. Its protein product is CASSGTSGTTDTQYF.

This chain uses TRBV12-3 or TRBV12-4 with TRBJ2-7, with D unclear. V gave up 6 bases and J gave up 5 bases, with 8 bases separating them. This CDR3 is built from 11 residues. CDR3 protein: CASSVADEQYF. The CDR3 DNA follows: TGTGCCAGCAGCGTTGCGGACGAGCAGTACTTC.

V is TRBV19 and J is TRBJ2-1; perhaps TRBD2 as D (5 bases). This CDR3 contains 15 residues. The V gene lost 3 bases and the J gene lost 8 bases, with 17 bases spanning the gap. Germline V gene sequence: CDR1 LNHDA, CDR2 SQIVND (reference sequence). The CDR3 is CASSIWAGVPDEQFF. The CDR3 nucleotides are TGTGCCAGTAGTATTTGGGCGGGCGTGCCCGATGAGCAGTTCTTC.

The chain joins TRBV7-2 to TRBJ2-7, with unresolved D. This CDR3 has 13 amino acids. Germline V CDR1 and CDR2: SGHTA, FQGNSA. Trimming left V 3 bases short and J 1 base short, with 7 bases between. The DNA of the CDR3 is TGTGCCAGCAGCTTTCCCAGTTCCTACGAGCAGTACTTC. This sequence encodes CASSFPSSYEQYF. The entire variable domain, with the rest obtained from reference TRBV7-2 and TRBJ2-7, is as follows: GAGVSQSPSNKVTEKGKDVELRCDPISGHTALYWYRQSLGQGLEFLIYFQGNSAPDKSGLPSDRFSAERTGGSVSTLTIQRTQQEDSAVYLCASSFPSSYEQYFGPGTRLTVT.

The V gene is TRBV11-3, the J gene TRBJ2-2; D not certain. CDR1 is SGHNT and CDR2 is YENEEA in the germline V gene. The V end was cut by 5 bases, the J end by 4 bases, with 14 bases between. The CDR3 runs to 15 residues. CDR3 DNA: TGTGCCAGCAGCCGATTCGGCGGCTTCACCGGGGAGCTGTTTTTT. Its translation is CASSRFGGFTGELFF.

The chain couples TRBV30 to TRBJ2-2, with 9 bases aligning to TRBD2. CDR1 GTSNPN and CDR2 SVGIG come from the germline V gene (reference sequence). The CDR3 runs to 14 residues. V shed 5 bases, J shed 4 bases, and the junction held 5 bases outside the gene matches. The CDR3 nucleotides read TGTGCCTGGCCTAGCGGGGAGGGCACCGGGGAGCTGTTTTTT. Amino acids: CAWPSGEGTGELFF.

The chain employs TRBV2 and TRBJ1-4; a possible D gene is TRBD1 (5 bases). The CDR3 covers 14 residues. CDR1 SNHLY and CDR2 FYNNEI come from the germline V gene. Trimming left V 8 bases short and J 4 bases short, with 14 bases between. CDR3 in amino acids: CASLGPQDNEKLFF. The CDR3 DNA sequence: TGTGCCAGCTTGGGTCCACAGGATAATGAAAAACTGTTTTTT.

In nucleotides, the CDR3 is TGTGCCAGCAGTGAGGGGCACCCCTCCTACAATGAGCAGTTCTTC. Its protein is CASSEGHPSYNEQFF. This chain uses TRBV2 with TRBJ2-1, with TRBD1 as a possible D gene (5 bases). CDR1 SNHLY and CDR2 FYNNEI come from the germline V gene. The length of the CDR3 is 15 residues. With 3 bases removed from V and 0 bases from J, the gap between germline ends came to 9 bases. The full variable domain, with the rest looked up from reference TRBV2 and TRBJ2-1, is EPEVTQTPSHQVTQMGQEVILRCVPISNHLYFYWYRQILGQKVEFLVSFYNNEISEKSEIFDDQFSVERPDGSNFTLKIRSTKLEDSAMYFCASSEGHPSYNEQFFGPGTRLTVL.

As DNA, the CDR3 is TGTGCCAGCTCACCATATGAAACAGGGAGTGGCTACACCTTC. It is translated as CASSPYETGSGYTF. V gene TRBV18 combines with J gene TRBJ1-2; TRBD1 is a possible D gene (6 bases). This CDR3 has 14 residues. Trimming cost V 2 bases and J 7 bases, with 14 bases left between them. Germline V CDR1 and CDR2: KGHSH, LQKENI.

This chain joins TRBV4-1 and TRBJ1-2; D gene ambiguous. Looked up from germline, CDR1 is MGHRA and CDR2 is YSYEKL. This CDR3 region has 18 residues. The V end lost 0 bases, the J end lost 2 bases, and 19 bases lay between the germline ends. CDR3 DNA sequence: TGCGCCAGCAGCCAAGATGGAGGGATTTATCGCCAAAACTATGGCTACACCTTC. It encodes CASSQDGGIYRQNYGYTF.

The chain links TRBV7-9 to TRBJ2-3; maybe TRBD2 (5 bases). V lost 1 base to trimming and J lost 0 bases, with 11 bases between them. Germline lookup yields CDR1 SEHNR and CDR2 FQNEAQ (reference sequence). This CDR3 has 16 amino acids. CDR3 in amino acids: CASSLGSSASTDTQYF. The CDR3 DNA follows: TGTGCCAGCAGCTTAGGGAGTAGCGCTAGCACAGATACGCAGTATTTT.

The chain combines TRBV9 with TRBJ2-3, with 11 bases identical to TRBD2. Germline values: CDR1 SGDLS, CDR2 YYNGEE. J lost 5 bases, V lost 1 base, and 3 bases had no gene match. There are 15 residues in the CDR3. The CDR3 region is CASSVTSGGGDTQYF. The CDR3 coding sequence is TGTGCCAGCAGCGTAACTAGCGGGGGCGGAGATACGCAGTATTTT.

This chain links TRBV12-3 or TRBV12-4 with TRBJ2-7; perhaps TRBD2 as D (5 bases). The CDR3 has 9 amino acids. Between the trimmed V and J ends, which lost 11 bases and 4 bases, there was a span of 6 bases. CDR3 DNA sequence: TGTGCCGGCGGGTACGAGCAGTACTTC. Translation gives CAGGYEQYF.

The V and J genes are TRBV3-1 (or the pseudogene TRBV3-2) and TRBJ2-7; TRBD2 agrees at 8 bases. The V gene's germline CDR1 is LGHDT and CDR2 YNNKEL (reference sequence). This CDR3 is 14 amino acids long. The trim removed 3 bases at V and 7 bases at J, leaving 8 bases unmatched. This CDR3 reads CASSQSGGGVEQYF. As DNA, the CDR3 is TGTGCCAGCAGCCAGAGCGGGGGTGGGGTGGAGCAGTACTTC.